Listed below are T cell receptor beta chains from one sample, sequenced in a study of shared clonotypes between healthy human individuals. Generated by immunoSEQ multiplex PCR, the TCRdb table keeps only in-frame clones and is missing some. The table has roughly 2,500,000 clones, 90% to 95% seen once. The sample comprised naive CD4+ T cells from PBMCs. The receptors here all came from a young man in good health. Some clones in this sample may be carry-over from other donors' samples. CDR3s include the opening cysteine and the closing phenylalanine or tryptophan. D genes are given only for firm matches. Expanded clones get a size class; other rows say once, few or many, or leave the size out.

clone_size | j_call | v_call | d_call | cdr3_aa | cdr3_nt
- | TRBJ2-7 | TRBV5-1 | - | CASSFSSVPTGEQYF | TGCGCCAGCAGCTTCTCCTCGGTCCCTACAGGGGAGCAGTACTTC
- | TRBJ1-4 | TRBV29-1 | - | CSVENLGREKLFF | TGCAGCGTTGAAAATTTAGGGAGGGAAAAACTGTTTTTT
once | TRBJ2-5 | TRBV28 | - | CASSFGVETQYF | TGTGCCAGCAGTTTTGGAGTAGAGACCCAGTACTTC
few | TRBJ1-1 | TRBV4-3 | - | CASSQDGLNTEAFF | TGCGCCAGCAGCCAAGATGGGTTGAACACTGAAGCTTTCTTT
- | TRBJ2-7 | TRBV5-1 | - | CASALWGEQYF | TGCGCCAGCGCGCTTTGGGGGGAGCAGTACTTC
- | TRBJ2-1 | TRBV4-2 | TRBD2 | CASSQDLTSGGYNEQFF | TGTGCCAGCAGCCAAGATCTTACTAGCGGGGGTTACAATGAGCAGTTCTTC
- | TRBJ2-7 | TRBV5-1 | - | CASSLGQGDYEQYF | TGCGCCAGCAGCTTGGGTCAGGGAGACTACGAGCAGTACTTC
- | TRBJ2-5 | TRBV7-8 | - | CASSLNSGQETQYF | TGTGCCAGCAGCTTAAATAGCGGTCAAGAGACCCAGTACTTC
- | TRBJ2-5 | TRBV5-1 | - | CASSLLGPAETQYF | TGCGCCAGCAGCTTACTTGGGCCGGCGGAGACCCAGTACTTC
once | TRBJ1-5 | TRBV2 | - | CASRGPLGIPQHF | TGTGCCAGCAGGGGCCCCCTCGGGATCCCCCAGCATTTT
- | TRBJ2-5 | TRBV5-1 | - | CASSLSAGPQETQYF | TGCGCCAGCAGCTTATCGGCGGGGCCACAAGAGACCCAGTACTTC
- | TRBJ2-3 | TRBV5-1 | - | CASSFSRATDTQYF | TGCGCCAGCAGCTTTTCGAGGGCCACAGATACGCAGTATTTT
- | TRBJ1-2 | TRBV6-1 | - | CASSEGSLGGYGYTF | TGTGCCAGCAGTGAAGGGAGCCTAGGGGGATATGGCTACACCTTC
- | TRBJ2-3 | TRBV10-3 | - | CAISESSQLSGVDTQYF | TGTGCCATCAGTGAGTCGTCACAACTCTCCGGGGTGGATACGCAGTATTTT
- | TRBJ2-1 | TRBV2 | - | CASSALLNHRNNEQFF | TGTGCCAGCAGTGCCCTCCTCAACCACCGGAACAATGAGCAGTTCTTC
- | TRBJ2-7 | TRBV18 | - | CASSQGAAYEQYF | TGTGCCAGCTCACAGGGAGCTGCCTACGAGCAGTACTTC
- | TRBJ1-4 | TRBV28 | - | CASTQGFGGDEKLFF | TGTGCCAGCACACAGGGATTCGGAGGGGATGAAAAACTGTTTTTT
- | TRBJ1-1 | TRBV11-2 | - | CASSLNSWGTEAFF | TGTGCCAGCAGCTTAAACAGCTGGGGGACTGAAGCTTTCTTT
- | TRBJ2-3 | TRBV28 | - | CASGGAVFDTQYF | TGTGCCTCAGGCGGGGCCGTTTTCGATACGCAGTATTTT
- | TRBJ2-5 | TRBV7-2 | - | CASSPPTASQETQYF | TGTGCCAGCAGCCCGCCGACGGCCTCCCAAGAGACCCAGTACTTC
- | TRBJ2-7 | TRBV5-3 | - | CARFSGLPGEQYF | TGTGCCAGATTCTCGGGCCTCCCCGGGGAGCAGTACTTC
- | TRBJ2-1 | TRBV5-4 | TRBD2 | CASSPTSGRVGNEQFF | TGTGCCAGCAGCCCGACTAGCGGGAGGGTGGGGAATGAGCAGTTCTTC
- | TRBJ1-2 | TRBV19 | - | CASSILGLELGSGGYTF | TGTGCCAGTAGTATACTGGGACTGGAACTGGGATCCGGGGGCTACACCTTC
- | TRBJ2-7 | TRBV4-1 | - | CASSQPRDKYFYEQYF | TGCGCCAGCAGCCAACCCCGGGACAAATACTTCTACGAGCAGTACTTC
- | TRBJ1-1 | TRBV28 | - | CATFRGGNTEAFF | TGTGCCACCTTTCGGGGGGGGAACACTGAAGCTTTCTTT
- | TRBJ2-5 | TRBV9 | - | CASSVGGKLGKETQYF | TGTGCCAGCAGCGTAGGGGGGAAACTAGGAAAAGAGACCCAGTACTTC
- | TRBJ1-2 | TRBV6-4 | TRBD1 | CASSEQGASGYTF | TGTGCCAGCAGTGAACAGGGGGCAAGTGGCTACACCTTC
once | TRBJ2-7 | TRBV9 | - | CASSVGQGSHEQYF | TGTGCCAGCAGCGTTGGTCAGGGTAGCCACGAGCAGTACTTC
- | TRBJ2-3 | TRBV7-9 | TRBD2 | CASSLGAGSSTDTQYF | TGTGCCAGCAGCTTAGGAGCGGGATCTAGCACAGATACGCAGTATTTT
- | TRBJ1-4 | TRBV28 | - | CASSPPPATNEKLFF | TGTGCCAGCAGTCCCCCGCCTGCAACTAATGAAAAACTGTTTTTT
- | TRBJ2-7 | TRBV27 | - | CASSPIGGPTYEQYF | TGTGCCAGCAGCCCTATCGGGGGGCCTACCTACGAGCAGTACTTC
- | TRBJ2-7 | TRBV7-9 | - | CASSLATSGGHEQYF | TGTGCCAGCAGCTTAGCCACGTCCGGCGGGCACGAGCAGTACTTC
- | TRBJ1-2 | TRBV6-1 | - | CASSADPGPRGYTF | TGTGCCAGCAGTGCGGACCCCGGACCAAGAGGCTACACCTTC
- | TRBJ2-1 | TRBV7-8 | TRBD2 | CASRANGLAGIGQFF | TGTGCCAGCAGAGCCAATGGACTAGCCGGGATTGGGCAGTTCTTC
- | TRBJ2-7 | TRBV28 | - | CASSLALGGSYEQYF | TGTGCCAGCAGTTTAGCCCTCGGGGGCTCCTACGAGCAGTACTTC
- | TRBJ2-4 | TRBV29-1 | TRBD1 | CSVEGTAKNIQYF | TGCAGCGTTGAGGGGACAGCAAAAAACATTCAGTACTTC
once | TRBJ1-1 | TRBV28 | TRBD1 | CASRRLGQGTEAFF | TGTGCCAGCAGACGGTTGGGACAGGGGACTGAAGCTTTCTTT
- | TRBJ1-2 | TRBV5-4 | TRBD1 | CASSSGTGGAPDYGYTF | TGTGCCAGCAGCTCCGGGACAGGGGGGGCCCCCGATTATGGCTACACCTTC
- | TRBJ2-2 | TRBV27 | TRBD2 | CASSRPSTSGRWNTGELFF | TGTGCCAGCAGCCGACCCTCTACTAGCGGGAGGTGGAACACCGGGGAGCTGTTTTTT
- | TRBJ2-3 | TRBV4-3 | TRBD2 | CASSQGGLAGDTQYF | TGCGCCAGCAGCCAAGGGGGACTAGCGGGAGATACGCAGTATTTT
once | TRBJ1-5 | TRBV15 | - | CATSRAQGYSNQPQHF | TGTGCCACCAGCAGAGCGCAGGGATATAGCAATCAGCCCCAGCATTTT
- | TRBJ2-4 | TRBV7-9 | TRBD2 | CASSLVNLREGQRNIQYF | TGTGCCAGCAGCTTAGTGAATTTGCGGGAGGGCCAACGGAACATTCAGTACTTC
- | TRBJ2-5 | TRBV7-2 | TRBD1 | CASSRRTGGETQYF | TGTGCCAGCAGCCGACGGACAGGTGGAGAGACCCAGTACTTC
- | TRBJ2-1 | TRBV7-7 | - | CASSSRHASSYNEQFF | TGTGCCAGCAGCTCACGACACGCGAGCTCCTACAATGAGCAGTTCTTC